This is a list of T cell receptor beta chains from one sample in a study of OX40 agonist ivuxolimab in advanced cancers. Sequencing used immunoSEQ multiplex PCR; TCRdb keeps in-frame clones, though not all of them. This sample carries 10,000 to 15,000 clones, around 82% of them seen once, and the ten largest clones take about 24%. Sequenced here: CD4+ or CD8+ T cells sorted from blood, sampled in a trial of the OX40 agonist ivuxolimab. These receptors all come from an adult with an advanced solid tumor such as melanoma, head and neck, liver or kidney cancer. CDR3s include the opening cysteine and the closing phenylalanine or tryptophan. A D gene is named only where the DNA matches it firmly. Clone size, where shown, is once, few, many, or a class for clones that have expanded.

TGTGCCAGCACCGCTCTTTGGACAGGCGATCAGCCCCAGCATTTT	CASTALWTGDQPQHF	TRBV2	TRBD1	TRBJ1-5	NA
TGTGCTTGTTACGGGGGCAATGAGCAGTTCTTC	CACYGGNEQFF	TRBV28	NA	TRBJ2-1	NA
TGTGCCAGCAGTGAAATCCCTAGGCCAGATACGCAGTATTTT	CASSEIPRPDTQYF	TRBV2	NA	TRBJ2-3	NA
TGTGCCAGCAGCCCCGGACCGGTTAACTATGGCTACACCTTC	CASSPGPVNYGYTF	TRBV7-3	NA	TRBJ1-2	few
TGTGCCAGCAGCTTACCCGCCGGGACTGGGGGCGGCACAGATACGCAGTATTTT	CASSLPAGTGGGTDTQYF	TRBV7-9	NA	TRBJ2-3	few
TGTGCCAGCAGCCGGAGGGGGCCCCACGACGAGCAGTACTTC	CASSRRGPHDEQYF	TRBV14	NA	TRBJ2-7	NA
TGTGCCAGCAGCCACCCCCCCGGGGAGCTGTTTTTT	CASSHPPGELFF	TRBV14	NA	TRBJ2-2	once
TGTGCCAGCAGCCCCCTCGGGACAGGGGGGGACACCGGGGAGCTGTTTTTT	CASSPLGTGGDTGELFF	TRBV5-6	TRBD1	TRBJ2-2	NA
TGTGCCAGCAGCTTAATGACCAGACGACAGGGTATTAATGGCTACACCTTC	CASSLMTRRQGINGYTF	TRBV11-2	TRBD1	TRBJ1-2	once
TGCAGCGTTGAAGGTATTTCGAACACTGAAGCTTTCTTT	CSVEGISNTEAFF	TRBV29-1	NA	TRBJ1-1	once
TGTGCCAGCAGGGGGAGGGCTTCCTACGAGCAGTACTTC	CASRGRASYEQYF	TRBV28	TRBD2	TRBJ2-7	NA
TGTGCCTGGAGATGGACAGGCGGGGCTGATGAGCAGTTCTTC	CAWRWTGGADEQFF	TRBV30	NA	TRBJ2-1	NA
TGTGCCAGTAGTATAGATCCTGGGGCAGGGGGCGATGAAAATTACAATGAGCAGTTCTTC	CASSIDPGAGGDENYNEQFF	TRBV19	TRBD1	TRBJ2-1	few
TGTGCCAGCAGTTTACCCCTTCCGGGACTAGCGGGGGGAACAACCGAGCAGTACTTC	CASSLPLPGLAGGTTEQYF	TRBV28	TRBD2	TRBJ2-7	NA
TGTGCCAGCTCACCCGAGGACAGGGGGCTCGACGAGCAGTACTTC	CASSPEDRGLDEQYF	TRBV18	TRBD1	TRBJ2-7	NA
TGTGCCTGGAGTCCGTCGGATCTAGATGAGCAGTTCTTC	CAWSPSDLDEQFF	TRBV30	NA	TRBJ2-1	NA